The 16 T cell receptor beta chains below come from one sample, sequenced in a study of shared T cell receptors in the human thymus. Using immunoSEQ multiplex PCR, the repertoire was profiled, and TCRdb retains in-frame clones only, with some absent. The sample contains over 65,000 clones, about 96% of which appear only once. Sequences were obtained from thymocytes. These receptors came from a human donor.

The chain couples TRBV19 to TRBJ2-2, with 9 bases aligning to TRBD2. The CDR3 length is 19 residues. Germline CDR1 LNHDA, CDR2 SQIVND (reference sequence). Losses at the gene ends were 7 bases for V and 0 bases for J; bases not matched to a gene: 15. The DNA for the CDR3 is TGTGCCAGTACCTTAACCCCGCTAGCGGGGACTACGAACACCGGGGAGCTGTTTTTT. This translates into CASTLTPLAGTTNTGELFF.

The chain employs TRBV27 and TRBJ2-7; 9 bases agree with TRBD1. Per the germline V gene, CDR1 is MNHEY and CDR2 is SMNVEV (reference sequence). The J segment lost 6 bases and the V segment lost 2 bases, leaving 8 bases of the junction unmatched. The CDR3 spans 15 residues. As DNA, the CDR3 is TGTGCCAGCAGTTTACACGGACAGGGGAGTCGCGAGCAGTACTTC. Its protein product is CASSLHGQGSREQYF.

This clone was recorded once. The chain carries TRBV2 and TRBJ1-6; 7 nucleotides agree with TRBD1. This CDR3 is built from 15 residues. In germline, CDR1 is SNHLY, CDR2 FYNNEI. V was pared by 6 bases and J by 5 bases, with 7 bases of the junction left unmatched. The CDR3: CASRVGTVNNSPLHF. In DNA form, the CDR3 reads TGTGCCAGCAGGGTAGGGACAGTGAATAATTCACCCCTCCACTTT.

The chain is built from TRBV7-2 and TRBJ2-3, with unresolved D. This CDR3 has 12 amino acids. The V and J ends lost 2 bases and 6 bases respectively, with 6 bases between them. Germline CDR1 and CDR2: SGHTA and FQGNSA. This CDR3 reads CASSLPLDTQYF. CDR3 sequence (DNA): TGTGCCAGCAGCTTACCCCTGGATACGCAGTATTTT.

V gene TRBV5-1 combines with J gene TRBJ2-7; D is possibly TRBD1 (6 bases). Deletions cut 4 bases from V and 0 bases from J, with 14 bases between. The CDR3 runs to 15 residues. CDR1 is SGHRS and CDR2 is YFSETQ in the germline V gene. The CDR3 sequence: CASSHRDTHSYEQYF. DNA for the CDR3: TGCGCCAGCAGCCACCGGGACACCCACTCCTACGAGCAGTACTTC. Drawing the rest from reference TRBV5-1 and TRBJ2-7, the complete variable domain is KAGVTQTPRYLIKTRGQQVTLSCSPISGHRSVSWYQQTPGQGLQFLFEYFSETQRNKGNFPGRFSGRQFSNSRSEMNVSTLELGDSALYLCASSHRDTHSYEQYFGPGTRLTVT.

A single count supports this clone. The chain has TRBV18 and TRBJ1-2; TRBD1 might be the D (5 bases). Trimming took 2 bases from V and 5 from J, leaving 9 bases between them. Germline-derived CDR1 and CDR2 are KGHSH and LQKENI. The CDR3 loop spans 13 amino acids. CDR3 residues: CASSPLTGYGYTF. CDR3 DNA: TGTGCCAGCTCACCATTAACAGGATATGGCTACACCTTC.

V is TRBV4-1 and J is TRBJ2-3, with TRBD2 matching 8 bases. The germline gives CDR1 MGHRA, CDR2 YSYEKL. CDR3 length equals 15 residues. V gave up 1 base and J gave up 6 bases; unmatched junction bases: 6. The CDR3 bases are TGCGCCAGCAGCCAAGTAACCCCGGGGGGGGATACGCAGTATTTT. Its protein is CASSQVTPGGDTQYF.

In DNA, the CDR3 is TGTGCCAGCAGCTTGGTAGATCCTCCCCACGAGCAGTACTTC. Translated, it gives CASSLVDPPHEQYF. The rearrangement links TRBV7-6 to TRBJ2-7; the D is unclear. The germline CDR1 and CDR2 sequences are SGHVS and FNYEAQ. Trimming left V 3 bases short and J 5 bases short, with 14 bases between. The CDR3 is made up of 14 amino acids. Using reference TRBV7-6 and TRBJ2-7 for the parts outside the CDR3, the full variable domain is GAGVSQSPRYKVTKRGQDVALRCDPISGHVSLYWYRQALGQGPEFLTYFNYEAQQDKSGLPNDRFSAERPEGSISTLTIQRTEQRDSAMYRCASSLVDPPHEQYFGPGTRLTVT.

The chain recombines TRBV5-4 with TRBJ2-3; D might be TRBD2 (5 bases). This CDR3 is 16 amino acids long. Germline V gene sequence: CDR1 SGHNT, CDR2 YYREEE (reference sequence). V was clipped by 3 bases and J by 5 bases, with 19 bases between them. The CDR3 nucleotides are TGTGCCAGCAGCTCGTCTCAGAGGGCGGGTGAAGATACGCAGTATTTT. As protein: CASSSSQRAGEDTQYF.

The chain employs TRBV29-1 and TRBJ1-5; 8 positions agree with TRBD1. Germline V CDR1 and CDR2: SQVTM, ANQGSEA. The CDR3 consists of 15 residues. V lost 8 bases, J lost 0 bases, and 9 bases stayed unmatched. The CDR3 bases are TGCAGCCACCGACAGGGGCTTTATAGCAATCAGCCCCAGCATTTT. Amino acid sequence: CSHRQGLYSNQPQHF.

This chain links TRBV7-9 with TRBJ2-5; D gene uncertain. Germline V gene sequence: CDR1 SEHNR, CDR2 FQNEAQ (reference sequence). The CDR3 is 12 amino acids. V lost 5 bases, J lost 10 bases, and 14 bases lay in between. The DNA for the CDR3 is TGTGCCAGCAGCACAACGGTTCTGATCCAGTACTTC. It translates to CASSTTVLIQYF.

DNA for the CDR3: TGTGCCAGCAGCTTAGAGGGTAGGCTAGCGACCGATGAGCAGTTCTTC. Protein: CASSLEGRLATDEQFF. The rearrangement uses TRBV7-9 and TRBJ2-1, with D perhaps matching TRBD2 (6 bases). The CDR3 runs 16 residues. V was cut by 1 base and J by 8 bases, with 18 bases left in between. Per germline, CDR1 SEHNR and CDR2 FQNEAQ (reference sequence).

The chain couples TRBV7-9 to TRBJ2-5, with D possibly TRBD1 on 5 matching bases. V lost 2 bases, J lost 1 base, and 23 bases lay in between. CDR3 length equals 19 residues. Germline V gene lookup returns CDR1 SEHNR and CDR2 FQNEAQ (reference sequence). CDR3 sequence (DNA): TGTGCCAGCAGCTTAAGGTCAGGGTGGATTAGGATTGGCCAAGAGACCCAGTACTTC. Its translation: CASSLRSGWIRIGQETQYF.

The chain carries TRBV19 and TRBJ2-5; TRBD1 matches 8 bases. CDR1 LNHDA and CDR2 SQIVND come from the germline V gene (reference sequence). Trimming cost V 6 bases and J 0 bases; bases outside gene matches: 3. The length of the CDR3 is 14 residues. The chain's CDR3 is CASSLGQDQETQYF. The CDR3 region has the DNA TGTGCCAGTAGCTTGGGACAGGACCAAGAGACCCAGTACTTC.

The chain recombines TRBV12-5 with TRBJ2-3; no clear D. Germline-derived CDR1 and CDR2 are LGHNT and FRNRAP. This CDR3 contains 20 residues. V lost 0 bases and J lost 0, with 22 bases in between. CDR3 bases: TGTGCTAGTGGTTTGGTACCGGGTCACGGCCGTACGGTCAGCACAGATACGCAGTATTTT. This translates into CASGLVPGHGRTVSTDTQYF.

This clone was observed a single time. The chain joins TRBV7-6 to TRBJ2-3; 7 nucleotides align to TRBD2. The CDR3 loop spans 14 amino acids. Per germline, CDR1 SGHVS and CDR2 FNYEAQ. Losses at the gene ends were 5 bases for V and 6 bases for J; bases not matched to a gene: 8. Here the CDR3 DNA reads TGTGCCAGCAGCCGACTAGCTAGGGAGGATACGCAGTATTTT. Translating it yields CASSRLAREDTQYF.